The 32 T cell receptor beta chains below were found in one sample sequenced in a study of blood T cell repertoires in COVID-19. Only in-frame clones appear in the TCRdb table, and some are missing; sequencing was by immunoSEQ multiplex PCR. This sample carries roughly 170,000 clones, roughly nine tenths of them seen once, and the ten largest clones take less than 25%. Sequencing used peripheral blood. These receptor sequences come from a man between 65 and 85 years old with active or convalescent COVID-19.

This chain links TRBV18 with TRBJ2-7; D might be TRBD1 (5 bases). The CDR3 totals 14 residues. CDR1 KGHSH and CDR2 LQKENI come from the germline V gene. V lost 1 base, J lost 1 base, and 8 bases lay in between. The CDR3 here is CASSPQGESYEQYF. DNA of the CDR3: TGTGCCAGCTCACCACAAGGGGAATCCTACGAGCAGTACTTC.

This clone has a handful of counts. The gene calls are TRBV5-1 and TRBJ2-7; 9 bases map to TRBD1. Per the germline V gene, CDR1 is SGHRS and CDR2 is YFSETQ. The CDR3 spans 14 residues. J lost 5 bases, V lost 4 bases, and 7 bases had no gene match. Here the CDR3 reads CASSPGGQGHEQYF. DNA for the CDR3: TGCGCCAGCAGCCCTGGGGGACAGGGCCACGAGCAGTACTTC.

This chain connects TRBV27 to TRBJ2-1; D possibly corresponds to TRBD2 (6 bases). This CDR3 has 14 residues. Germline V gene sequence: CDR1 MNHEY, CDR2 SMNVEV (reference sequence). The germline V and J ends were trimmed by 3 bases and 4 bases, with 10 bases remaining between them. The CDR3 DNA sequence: TGTGCCAGCAGTTTGGACCGGGGGTACAATGAGCAGTTCTTC. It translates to CASSLDRGYNEQFF.

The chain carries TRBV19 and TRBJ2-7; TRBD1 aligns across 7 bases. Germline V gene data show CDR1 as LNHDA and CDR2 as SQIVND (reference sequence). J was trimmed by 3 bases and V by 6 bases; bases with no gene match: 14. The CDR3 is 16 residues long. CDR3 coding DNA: TGTGCCAGTAGCCCACAGGCCGGACAGGCCTACTACGAGCAGTACTTC. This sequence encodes CASSPQAGQAYYEQYF.

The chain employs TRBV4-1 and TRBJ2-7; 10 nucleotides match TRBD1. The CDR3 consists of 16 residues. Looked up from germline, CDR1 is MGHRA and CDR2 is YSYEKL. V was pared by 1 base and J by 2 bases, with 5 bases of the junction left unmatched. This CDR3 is CASSQGPTGGPYEQYF. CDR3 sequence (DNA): TGCGCCAGCAGCCAAGGCCCGACAGGGGGCCCCTACGAGCAGTACTTC.

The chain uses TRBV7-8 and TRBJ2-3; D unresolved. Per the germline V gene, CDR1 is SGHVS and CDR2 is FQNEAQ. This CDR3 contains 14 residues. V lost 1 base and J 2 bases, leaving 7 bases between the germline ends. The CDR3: CASSLVVLTDTQYF. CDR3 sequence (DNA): TGTGCCAGCAGCTTAGTTGTACTCACAGATACGCAGTATTTT. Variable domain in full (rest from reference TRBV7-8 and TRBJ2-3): GAGVSQSPRYKVAKRGQDVALRCDPISGHVSLFWYQQALGQGPEFLTYFQNEAQLDKSGLPSDRFFAERPEGSVSTLKIQRTQQEDSAVYLCASSLVVLTDTQYFGPGTRLTVL.

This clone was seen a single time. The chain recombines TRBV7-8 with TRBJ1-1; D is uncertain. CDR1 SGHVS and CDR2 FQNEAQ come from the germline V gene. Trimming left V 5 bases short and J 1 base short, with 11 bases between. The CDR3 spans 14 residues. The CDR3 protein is CASSPRGRNTEAFF. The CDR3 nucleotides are TGTGCCAGCAGCCCAAGAGGGAGGAACACTGAAGCTTTCTTT.

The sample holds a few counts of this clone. CDR3 residues: CASSPATSYSNQPQHF. The CDR3 nucleotides are TGTGCCAGCTCACCAGCGACATCCTATAGCAATCAGCCCCAGCATTTT. The chain uses TRBV18 and TRBJ1-5; D uncertain. The germline CDR1 and CDR2 sequences are KGHSH and LQKENI. There are 16 residues in the CDR3. Trimming pared 2 bases from V and 0 bases from J, leaving 11 bases between.

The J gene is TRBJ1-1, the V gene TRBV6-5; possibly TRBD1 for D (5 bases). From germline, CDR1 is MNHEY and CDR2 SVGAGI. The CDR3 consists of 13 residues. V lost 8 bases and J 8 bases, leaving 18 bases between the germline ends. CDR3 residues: CASFSGVGGEAFF. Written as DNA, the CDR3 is TGTGCCAGCTTCTCAGGAGTGGGGGGGGAAGCTTTCTTT.

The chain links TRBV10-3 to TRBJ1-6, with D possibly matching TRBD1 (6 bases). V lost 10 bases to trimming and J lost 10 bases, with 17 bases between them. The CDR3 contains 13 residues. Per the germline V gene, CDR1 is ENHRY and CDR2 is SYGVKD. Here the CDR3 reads CASSLTGDSPLHF. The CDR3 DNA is TGTGCCAGCTCCTTGACAGGCGACTCACCCCTCCACTTT.

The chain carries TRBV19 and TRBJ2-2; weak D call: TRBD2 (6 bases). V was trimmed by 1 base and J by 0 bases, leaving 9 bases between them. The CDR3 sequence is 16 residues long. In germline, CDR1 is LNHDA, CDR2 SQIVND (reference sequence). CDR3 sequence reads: CASSIVPGANTGELFF. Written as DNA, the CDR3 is TGTGCCAGTAGTATAGTTCCGGGAGCGAACACCGGGGAGCTGTTTTTT.

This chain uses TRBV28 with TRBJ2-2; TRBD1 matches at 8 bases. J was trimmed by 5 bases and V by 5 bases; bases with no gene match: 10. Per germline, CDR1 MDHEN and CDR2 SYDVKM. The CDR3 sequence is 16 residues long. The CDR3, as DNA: TGTGCCAGCAGTCGAGAGGACAGGGAGGAAACCGGGGAGCTGTTTTTT. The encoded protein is CASSREDREETGELFF.

CDR3 sequence reads: CATNGRSQGNEQFF. In DNA form, the CDR3 reads TGTGCCACCAACGGCCGGTCCCAGGGCAATGAGCAGTTCTTC. V gene TRBV3-1 (or the pseudogene TRBV3-2) combines with J gene TRBJ2-1; D possibly corresponds to TRBD1 (5 bases). The germline V gene encodes CDR1 LGHDT and CDR2 YNNKEL (reference sequence). Between the trimmed V and J ends, which lost 10 bases and 6 bases, there was a span of 19 bases. The CDR3 contains 14 residues.

CDR3 protein: CASSQGSPDTEAFF. In DNA, the CDR3 is TGCGCCAGCAGCCAAGGGAGTCCGGACACTGAAGCTTTCTTT. The V gene is TRBV5-1, the J gene TRBJ1-1; D is uncertain. V was clipped by 4 bases and J by 3 bases, with 13 bases between them. The CDR3 totals 14 residues. Germline V gives CDR1 SGHRS, CDR2 YFSETQ.

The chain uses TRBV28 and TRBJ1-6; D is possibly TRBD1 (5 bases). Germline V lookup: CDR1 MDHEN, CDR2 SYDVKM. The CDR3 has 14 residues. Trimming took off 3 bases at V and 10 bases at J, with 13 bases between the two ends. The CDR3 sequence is CASSFGRVVSPLHF. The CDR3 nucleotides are TGTGCCAGCAGTTTCGGCAGGGTGGTATCACCCCTCCACTTT.

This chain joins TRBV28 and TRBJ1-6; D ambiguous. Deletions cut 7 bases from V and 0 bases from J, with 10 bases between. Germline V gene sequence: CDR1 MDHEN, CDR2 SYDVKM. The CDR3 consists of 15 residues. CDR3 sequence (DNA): TGTGCCAGCAAGCAGGCGAGCTCCTATAATTCACCCCTCCACTTT. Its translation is CASKQASSYNSPLHF.

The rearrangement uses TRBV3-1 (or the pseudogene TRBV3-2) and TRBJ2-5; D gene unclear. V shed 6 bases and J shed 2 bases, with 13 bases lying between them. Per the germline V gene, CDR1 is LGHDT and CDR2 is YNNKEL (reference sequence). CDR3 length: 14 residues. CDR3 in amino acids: CASSHRASQETQYF. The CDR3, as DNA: TGTGCCAGCAGTCACAGAGCTTCACAAGAGACCCAGTACTTC.

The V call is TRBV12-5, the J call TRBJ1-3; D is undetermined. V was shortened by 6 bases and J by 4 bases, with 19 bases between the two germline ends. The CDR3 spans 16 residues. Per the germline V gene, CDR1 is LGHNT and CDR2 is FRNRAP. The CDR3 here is CASGPRGGGWGNTIYF. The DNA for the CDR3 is TGTGCTAGTGGCCCCCGAGGAGGAGGTTGGGGAAACACCATATATTTT.

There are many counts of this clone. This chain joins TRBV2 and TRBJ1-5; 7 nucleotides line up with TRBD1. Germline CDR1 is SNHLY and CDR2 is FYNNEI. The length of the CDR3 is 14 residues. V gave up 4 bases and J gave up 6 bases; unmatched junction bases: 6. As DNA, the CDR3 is TGTGCCAGCAGTGTGGAGGGGGCTGGTCAGCCCCAGCATTTT. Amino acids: CASSVEGAGQPQHF.

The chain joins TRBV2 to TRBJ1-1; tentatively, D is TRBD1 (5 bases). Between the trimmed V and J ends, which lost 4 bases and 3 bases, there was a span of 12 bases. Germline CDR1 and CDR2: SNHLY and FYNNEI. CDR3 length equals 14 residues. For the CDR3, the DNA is TGTGCCAGCAGTGTGCAGGGAGGGGACACTGAAGCTTTCTTT. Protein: CASSVQGGDTEAFF.

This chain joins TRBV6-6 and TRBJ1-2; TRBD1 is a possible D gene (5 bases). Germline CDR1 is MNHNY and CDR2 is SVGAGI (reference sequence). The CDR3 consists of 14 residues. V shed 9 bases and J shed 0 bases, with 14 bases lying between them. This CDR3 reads CASTPQTANYGYTF. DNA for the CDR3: TGTGCCAGTACACCACAGACAGCTAACTATGGCTACACCTTC.

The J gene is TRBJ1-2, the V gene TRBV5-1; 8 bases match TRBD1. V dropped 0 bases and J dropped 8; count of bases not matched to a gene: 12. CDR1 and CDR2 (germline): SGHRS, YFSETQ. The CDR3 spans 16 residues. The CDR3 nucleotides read TGCGCCAGCAGCTTGGTGGCAGGGGGCAGGTCGGGAGGCTACACCTTC. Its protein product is CASSLVAGGRSGGYTF.

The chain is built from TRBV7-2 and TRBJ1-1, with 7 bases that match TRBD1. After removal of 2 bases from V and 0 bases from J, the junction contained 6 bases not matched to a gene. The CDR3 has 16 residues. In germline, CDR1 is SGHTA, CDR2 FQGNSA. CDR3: CASSLRDSDMNTEAFF. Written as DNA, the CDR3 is TGTGCCAGCAGCTTAAGGGACAGCGATATGAACACTGAAGCTTTCTTT.

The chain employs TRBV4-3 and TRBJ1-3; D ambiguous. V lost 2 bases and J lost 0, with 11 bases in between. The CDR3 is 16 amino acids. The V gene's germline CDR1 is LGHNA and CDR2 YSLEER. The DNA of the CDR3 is TGCGCCAGCAGCCAACTTCAGCGGTCCTCTGGAAACACCATATATTTT. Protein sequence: CASSQLQRSSGNTIYF.

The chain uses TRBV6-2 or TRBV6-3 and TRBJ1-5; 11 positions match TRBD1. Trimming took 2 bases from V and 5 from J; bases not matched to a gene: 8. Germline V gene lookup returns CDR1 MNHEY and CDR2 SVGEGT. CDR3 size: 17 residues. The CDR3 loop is CASSYPADRGLDQPQHF. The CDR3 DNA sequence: TGTGCCAGCAGTTACCCCGCGGACAGGGGGCTCGATCAGCCCCAGCATTTT.

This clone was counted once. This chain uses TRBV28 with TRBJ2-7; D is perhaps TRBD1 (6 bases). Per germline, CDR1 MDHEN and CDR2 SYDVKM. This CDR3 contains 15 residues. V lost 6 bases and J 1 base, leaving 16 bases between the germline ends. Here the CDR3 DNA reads TGTGCCAGCAGCCCCTTGGGGGCGGTATCCTACGAGCAGTACTTC. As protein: CASSPLGAVSYEQYF.

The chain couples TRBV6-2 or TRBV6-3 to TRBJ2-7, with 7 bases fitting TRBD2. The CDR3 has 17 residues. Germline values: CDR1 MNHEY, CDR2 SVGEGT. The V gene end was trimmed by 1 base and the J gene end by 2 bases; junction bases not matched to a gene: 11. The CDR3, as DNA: TGTGCCAGCAGTTACTTTTCCCGAGGGAGGGCCACCTACGAGCAGTACTTC. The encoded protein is CASSYFSRGRATYEQYF.

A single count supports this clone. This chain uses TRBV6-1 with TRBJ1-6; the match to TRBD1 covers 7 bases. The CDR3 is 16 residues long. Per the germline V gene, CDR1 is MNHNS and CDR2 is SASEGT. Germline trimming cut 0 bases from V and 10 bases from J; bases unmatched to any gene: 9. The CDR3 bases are TGTGCCAGCAGTGAAGCGGGCAGGGGGATAGGGTCACCCCTCCACTTT. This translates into CASSEAGRGIGSPLHF.

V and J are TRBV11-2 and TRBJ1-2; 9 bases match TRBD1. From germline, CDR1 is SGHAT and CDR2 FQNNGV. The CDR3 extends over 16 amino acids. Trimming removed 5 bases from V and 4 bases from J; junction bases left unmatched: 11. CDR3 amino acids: CASSPRDRVRVYGYTF. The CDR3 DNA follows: TGTGCCAGCAGCCCCCGGGACAGGGTTCGGGTCTATGGCTACACCTTC.

CDR3 in DNA: TGTGCCAGCAGCCAGGGACAACAGAACACTGAAGCTTTCTTT. This sequence encodes CASSQGQQNTEAFF. This chain uses TRBV7-2 with TRBJ1-1; perhaps TRBD1 as D (6 bases). Trimming left V 5 bases short and J 1 base short, with 11 bases between. The germline V gene encodes CDR1 SGHTA and CDR2 FQGNSA. CDR3 size: 14 residues. Together with reference TRBV7-2 and TRBJ1-1, the CDR3 gives the full variable domain: GAGVSQSPSNKVTEKGKDVELRCDPISGHTALYWYRQSLGQGLEFLIYFQGNSAPDKSGLPSDRFSAERTGGSVSTLTIQRTQQEDSAVYLCASSQGQQNTEAFFGQGTRLTVV.

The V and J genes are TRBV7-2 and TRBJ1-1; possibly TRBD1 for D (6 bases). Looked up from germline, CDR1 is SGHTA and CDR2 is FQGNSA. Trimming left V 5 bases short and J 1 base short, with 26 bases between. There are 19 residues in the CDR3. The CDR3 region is CASSPPNRGVRGENTEAFF. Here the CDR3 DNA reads TGTGCCAGCAGCCCCCCAAATCGGGGGGTAAGGGGGGAGAACACTGAAGCTTTCTTT.

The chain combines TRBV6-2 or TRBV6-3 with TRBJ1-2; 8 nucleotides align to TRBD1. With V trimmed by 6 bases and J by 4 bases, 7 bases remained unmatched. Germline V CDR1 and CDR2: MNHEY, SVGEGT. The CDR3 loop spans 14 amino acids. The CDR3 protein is CASSLATGAYGYTF. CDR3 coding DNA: TGTGCCAGCAGCCTTGCGACAGGGGCCTATGGCTACACCTTC.